These T cell receptor beta chains were read from a single sample in a study of T cells in Graves' hyperthyroidism and ophthalmopathy. TCRdb redid the calling of the multiplex PCR reads with MiXCR, one entry per CDR3 protein. The data show 600,000 or so distinct CDR3 sequences, approximately 44% seen once. Sequencing was carried out using peripheral blood or thyroid tissue (not recorded which). The receptors stem from a woman younger than 35 with Graves' hyperthyroidism. Both conserved end residues are trimmed from each CDR3. The order of the fields is J gene, V gene, clone size, CDR3 protein. Some rows have no size entry. The others give once, few or many, or a class for an expanded clone.

TRBJ2-2 | TRBV20-1 | . | SARGPGTHKELF
TRBJ1-2 | TRBV19 | . | ASSIIANYGYT
TRBJ2-7 | TRBV20-1 | many | SARGGGVGEQY
TRBJ2-1 | TRBV24-1 | . | ATSDQREFGYNEQF
TRBJ2-2 | TRBV24-1 | once | ATSEPSTGRPYTGELF
TRBJ2-2 | TRBV7-9 | . | ASSSRAGGREELF
TRBJ1-5 | TRBV7-6 | . | ASSVLGGRQPQH
TRBJ1-1 | TRBV7-2 | . | ASSLILAGSTEAF
TRBJ1-2 | TRBV25-1 | once | ASSTSGLSGYT
TRBJ2-2 | TRBV7-3 | . | ASSLGTPAGELF
TRBJ1-1 | TRBV29-1 | . | SVAGGKETEAF
TRBJ1-6 | TRBV10-3 | few | AVRRGLSNSPLH
TRBJ2-2 | TRBV6-5 | . | ASSYSFENTGELF
TRBJ2-7 | TRBV2 | . | ASSVASTYEQY
TRBJ1-4 | TRBV11-2 | . | ASSQTRGGEKLF
TRBJ1-5 | TRBV20-1 | . | NPDRGSISQPQH
TRBJ1-2 | TRBV9 | . | ASREPGTGIEGYT
TRBJ2-7 | TRBV7-2 | . | ASSLANRGGYEQY
TRBJ2-2 | TRBV2 | many | ASSVFGELF
TRBJ1-1 | TRBV20-1 | few | SASAAINTEAF
TRBJ2-3 | TRBV5-1 | . | ASSLDRGDTQY
TRBJ2-7 | TRBV7-2 | . | ASSLAAQGYEQY
TRBJ2-3 | TRBV9 | . | ASSGLVSTDTQY
TRBJ1-5 | TRBV3-1 | . | ASSQGLRQPQH
TRBJ2-2 | TRBV7-3 | . | ASSPWAAANTGELF
TRBJ1-1 | TRBV9 | . | ASSPAGKAEAF
TRBJ2-7 | TRBV9 | many | ASSVGTSGNYEQY
TRBJ2-3 | TRBV24-1 | . | ATRSGESDTQY
TRBJ1-2 | TRBV25-1 | . | ASVERAGNYGYT
TRBJ1-1 | TRBV29-1 | . | SAPGLTNTEAF
TRBJ2-7 | TRBV24-1 | . | ATSDPWGGSPYEQY
TRBJ1-1 | TRBV7-2 | many | ASSLTGLAAF
TRBJ1-2 | TRBV2 | many | ASSEARGGYGYT
TRBJ1-3 | TRBV10-3 | many | AIRGRRDGNTIY
TRBJ1-5 | TRBV5-1 | . | ASSLVRGRSNQPQH
TRBJ2-7 | TRBV4-1 | few | ASSHDDTNSYEQY
TRBJ2-7 | TRBV2 | . | ASSDLAGGPTDEQY